This entry describes one T cell receptor (beta chain). Its antigen is unknown. Using immunoSEQ multiplex PCR, the repertoire was profiled, and TCRdb retains in-frame clones only, with some absent. The data show 80,000 to 100,000 clones, 75% to 90% seen once. This sample is drawn from a study of T cell responses to AZD1222 COVID-19 vaccine. Study-wide results and caveats: The donor cohort was predominantly white British with a female majority, and clonal diversity may have been underestimated.

The source material was peripheral blood, sampled 28 days after the second AZD1222 dose. The receptor was isolated from an adult who received the AZD1222 COVID-19 vaccine.

CDR3 region: CASSSVQGLGSPLHF. The CDR3 DNA sequence: TGTGCCAGCAGCTCCGTACAGGGGTTGGGGTCACCCCTCCACTTT. The chain combines TRBV7-8 with TRBJ1-6, with TRBD1 identical over 7 bases. Germline values: CDR1 SGHVS, CDR2 FQNEAQ. With V trimmed by 4 bases and J by 10 bases, 10 bases remained unmatched. The CDR3 runs 15 residues.